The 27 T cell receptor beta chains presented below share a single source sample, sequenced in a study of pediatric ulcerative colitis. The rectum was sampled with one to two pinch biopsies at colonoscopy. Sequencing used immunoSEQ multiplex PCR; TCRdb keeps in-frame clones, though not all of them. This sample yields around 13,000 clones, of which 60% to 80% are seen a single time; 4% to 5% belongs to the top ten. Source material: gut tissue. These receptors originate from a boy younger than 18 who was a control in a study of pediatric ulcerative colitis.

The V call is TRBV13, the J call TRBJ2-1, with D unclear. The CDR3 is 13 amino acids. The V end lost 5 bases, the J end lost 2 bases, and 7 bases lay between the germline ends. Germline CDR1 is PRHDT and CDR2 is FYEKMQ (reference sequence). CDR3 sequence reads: CASSTTPYNEQFF. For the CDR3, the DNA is TGTGCCAGCAGCACGACACCCTACAATGAGCAGTTCTTC. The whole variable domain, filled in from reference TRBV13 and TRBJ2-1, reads AAGVIQSPRHLIKEKRETATLKCYPIPRHDTVYWYQQGPGQDPQFLISFYEKMQSDKGSIPDRFSAQQFSDYHSELNMSSLELGDSALYFCASSTTPYNEQFFGPGTRLTVL.

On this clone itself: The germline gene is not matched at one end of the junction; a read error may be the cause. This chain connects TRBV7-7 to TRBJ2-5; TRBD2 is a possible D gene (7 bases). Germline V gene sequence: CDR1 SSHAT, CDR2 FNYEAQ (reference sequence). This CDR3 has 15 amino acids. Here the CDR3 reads CASSLEHRWEGAQYF. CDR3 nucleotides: TGTGCTAGCAGCTTAGAACACCGCTGGGAGGGGGCCCAGTACTTC.

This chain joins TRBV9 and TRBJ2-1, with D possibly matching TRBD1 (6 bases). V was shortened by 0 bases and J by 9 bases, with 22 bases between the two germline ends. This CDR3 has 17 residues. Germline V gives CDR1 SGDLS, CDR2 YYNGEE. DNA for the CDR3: TGTGCCAGCAGCGTAGACCCCCCCAGGGGAGCAGACGGTGAGCAGTTCTTC. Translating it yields CASSVDPPRGADGEQFF.

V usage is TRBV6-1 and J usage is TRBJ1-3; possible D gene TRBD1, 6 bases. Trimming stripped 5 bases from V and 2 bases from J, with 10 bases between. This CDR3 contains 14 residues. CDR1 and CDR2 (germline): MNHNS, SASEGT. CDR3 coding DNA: TGTGCCAGCAGTCCAGGGGCTCCTGGAAACACCATATATTTT. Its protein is CASSPGAPGNTIYF.

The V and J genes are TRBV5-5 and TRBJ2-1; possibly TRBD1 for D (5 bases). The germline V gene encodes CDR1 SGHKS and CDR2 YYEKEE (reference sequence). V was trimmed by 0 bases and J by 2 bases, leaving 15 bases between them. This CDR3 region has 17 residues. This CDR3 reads CASSLAPDSLPYNEQFF. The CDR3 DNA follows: TGTGCCAGCAGCTTGGCCCCCGACAGTCTTCCCTACAATGAGCAGTTCTTC.

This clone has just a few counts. In nucleotides, the CDR3 is TGTGCCAGCAGTTTCACCACTAATCAGCCCCAGCATTTT. Translation gives CASSFTTNQPQHF. The chain couples TRBV27 to TRBJ1-5; D ambiguous. The CDR3 contains 13 residues. Germline assignment: CDR1 MNHEY and CDR2 SMNVEV (reference sequence). The ends were cut back, 3 bases at V and 4 bases at J, with 7 bases in the middle.

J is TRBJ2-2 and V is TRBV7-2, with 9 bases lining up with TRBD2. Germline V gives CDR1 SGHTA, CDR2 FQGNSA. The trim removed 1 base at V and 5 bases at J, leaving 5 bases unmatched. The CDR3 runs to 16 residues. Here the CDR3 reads CASSLVGTSRTGELFF. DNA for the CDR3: TGTGCCAGCAGCTTAGTCGGGACTAGCAGGACCGGGGAGCTGTTTTTT.

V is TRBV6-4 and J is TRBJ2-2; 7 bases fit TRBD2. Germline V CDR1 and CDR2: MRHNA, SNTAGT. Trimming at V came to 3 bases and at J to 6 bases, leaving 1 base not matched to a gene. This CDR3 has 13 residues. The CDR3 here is CASSEREAGELFF. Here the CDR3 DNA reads TGTGCCAGCAGTGAACGGGAGGCCGGGGAGCTGTTTTTT.

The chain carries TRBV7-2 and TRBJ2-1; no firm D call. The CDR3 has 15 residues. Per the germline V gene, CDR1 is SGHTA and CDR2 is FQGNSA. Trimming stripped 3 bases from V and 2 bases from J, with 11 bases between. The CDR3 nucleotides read TGTGCCAGCAGCTTGGGGATGATAACCTACAATGAGCAGTTCTTC. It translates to CASSLGMITYNEQFF.

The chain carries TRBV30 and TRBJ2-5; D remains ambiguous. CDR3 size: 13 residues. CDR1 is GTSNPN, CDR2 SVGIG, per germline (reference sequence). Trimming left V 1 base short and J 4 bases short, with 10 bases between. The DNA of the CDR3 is TGTGCCTGGAGTGCGGCCCTCCGAGAGACCCAGTACTTC. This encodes CAWSAALRETQYF.

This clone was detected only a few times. The CDR3 sequence: CASSFSRQSGDTYYEQYV. The CDR3, as DNA: TGTGCCAGCAGTTTCTCCCGACAGTCAGGGGACACTTACTACGAGCAGTACGTC. This chain joins TRBV6-8 and TRBJ2-7; maybe TRBD1 (6 bases). V lost 4 bases and J lost 3, with 25 bases in between. CDR3 length equals 18 residues. Germline loops: CDR1 MNHGY, CDR2 SAAAGT.

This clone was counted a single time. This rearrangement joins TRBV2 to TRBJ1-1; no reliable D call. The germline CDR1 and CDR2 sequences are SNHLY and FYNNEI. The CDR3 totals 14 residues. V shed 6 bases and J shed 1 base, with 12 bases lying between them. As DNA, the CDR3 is TGTGCCAGCAGGAGAACGACGGGGAACACTGAAGCTTTCTTT. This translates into CASRRTTGNTEAFF.

The CDR3 nucleotides are TGTGCCAGCAGAGAACTCAGCTCCTACAATGAGCAGTTCTTC. Encoded protein: CASRELSSYNEQFF. J is TRBJ2-1 and V is TRBV28; no reliable D call. The V end lost 6 bases, the J end lost 0 bases, and 9 bases lay between the germline ends. Germline CDR1 reads MDHEN; CDR2 reads SYDVKM. CDR3 length: 14 residues.

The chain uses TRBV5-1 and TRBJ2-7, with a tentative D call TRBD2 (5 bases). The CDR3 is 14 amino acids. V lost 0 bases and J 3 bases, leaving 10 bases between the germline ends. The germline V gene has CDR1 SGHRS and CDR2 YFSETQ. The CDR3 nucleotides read TGCGCCAGCAGCTTGGCCATCGGAGGCTACGAGCAGTACGTC. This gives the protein CASSLAIGGYEQYV.

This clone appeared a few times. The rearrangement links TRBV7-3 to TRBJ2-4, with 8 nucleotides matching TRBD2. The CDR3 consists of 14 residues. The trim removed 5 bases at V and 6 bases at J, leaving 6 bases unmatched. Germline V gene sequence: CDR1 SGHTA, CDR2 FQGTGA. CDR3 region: CASSPGLASNIQYF. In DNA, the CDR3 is TGTGCCAGCAGCCCCGGACTAGCATCAAACATTCAGTACTTC.

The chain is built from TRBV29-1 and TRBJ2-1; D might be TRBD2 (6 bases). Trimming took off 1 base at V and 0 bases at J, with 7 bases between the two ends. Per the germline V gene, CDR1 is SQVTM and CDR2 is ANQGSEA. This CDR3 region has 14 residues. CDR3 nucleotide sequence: TGCAGCGTTGAAGGGCGGGACTCCTACAATGAGCAGTTCTTC. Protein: CSVEGRDSYNEQFF.

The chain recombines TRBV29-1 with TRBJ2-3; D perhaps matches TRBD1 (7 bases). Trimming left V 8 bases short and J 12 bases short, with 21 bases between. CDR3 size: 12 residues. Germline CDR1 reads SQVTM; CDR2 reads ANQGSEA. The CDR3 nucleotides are TGCAGCACGGGGGTGGCCGGGACAGATCAGTATTTT. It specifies CSTGVAGTDQYF.

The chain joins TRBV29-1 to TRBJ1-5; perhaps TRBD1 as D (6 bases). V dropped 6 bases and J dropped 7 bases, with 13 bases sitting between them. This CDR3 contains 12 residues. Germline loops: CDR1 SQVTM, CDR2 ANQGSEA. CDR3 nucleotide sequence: TGCAGCGTACAGGGCTCCGGGCAGCCCCAGCATTTT. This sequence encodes CSVQGSGQPQHF.

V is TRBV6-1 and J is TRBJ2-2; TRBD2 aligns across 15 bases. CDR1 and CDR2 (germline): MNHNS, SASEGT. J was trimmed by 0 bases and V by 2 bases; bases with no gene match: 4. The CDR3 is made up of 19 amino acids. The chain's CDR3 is CASSEYGTSGRPNTGELFF. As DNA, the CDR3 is TGTGCCAGCAGTGAATATGGGACTAGCGGGAGGCCGAACACCGGGGAGCTGTTTTTT.

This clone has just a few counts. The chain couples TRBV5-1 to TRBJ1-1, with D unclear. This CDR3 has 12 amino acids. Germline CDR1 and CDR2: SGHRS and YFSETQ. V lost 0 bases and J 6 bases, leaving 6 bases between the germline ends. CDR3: CASSLDWAEAFF. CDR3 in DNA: TGCGCCAGCAGCTTGGACTGGGCTGAAGCTTTCTTT.

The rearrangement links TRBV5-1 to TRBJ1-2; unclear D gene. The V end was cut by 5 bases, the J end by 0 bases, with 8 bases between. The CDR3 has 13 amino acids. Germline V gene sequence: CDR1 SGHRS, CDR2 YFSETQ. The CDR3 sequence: CASRQDSNYGYTF. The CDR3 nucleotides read TGCGCCAGCAGGCAGGACTCTAACTATGGCTACACCTTC.

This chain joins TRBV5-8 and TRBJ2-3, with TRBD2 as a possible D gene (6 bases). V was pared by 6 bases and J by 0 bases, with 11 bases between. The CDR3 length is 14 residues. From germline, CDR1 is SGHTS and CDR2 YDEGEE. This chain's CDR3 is CASTFSGSTDTQYF. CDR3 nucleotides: TGTGCCAGCACTTTTAGCGGAAGCACAGATACGCAGTATTTT.

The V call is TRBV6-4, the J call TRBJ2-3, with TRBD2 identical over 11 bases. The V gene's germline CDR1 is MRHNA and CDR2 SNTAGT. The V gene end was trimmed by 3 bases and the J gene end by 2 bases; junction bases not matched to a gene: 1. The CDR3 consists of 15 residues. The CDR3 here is CASSETSGTTDTQYF. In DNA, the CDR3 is TGTGCCAGCAGTGAGACTAGCGGGACCACAGATACGCAGTATTTT.

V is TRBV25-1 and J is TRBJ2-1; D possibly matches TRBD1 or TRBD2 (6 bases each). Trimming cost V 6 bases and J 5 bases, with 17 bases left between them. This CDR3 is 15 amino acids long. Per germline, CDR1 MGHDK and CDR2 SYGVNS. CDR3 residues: CASSGRGQEDNEQFF. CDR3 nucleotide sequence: TGTGCCAGCAGCGGACGGGGGCAGGAGGACAATGAGCAGTTCTTC.

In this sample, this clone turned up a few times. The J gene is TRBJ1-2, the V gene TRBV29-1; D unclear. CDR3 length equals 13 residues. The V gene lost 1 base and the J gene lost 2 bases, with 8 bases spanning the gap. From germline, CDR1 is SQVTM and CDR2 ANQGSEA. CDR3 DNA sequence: TGCAGCGTTGAAGGGACTTCCAACTATGGCTACACCTTC. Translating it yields CSVEGTSNYGYTF.

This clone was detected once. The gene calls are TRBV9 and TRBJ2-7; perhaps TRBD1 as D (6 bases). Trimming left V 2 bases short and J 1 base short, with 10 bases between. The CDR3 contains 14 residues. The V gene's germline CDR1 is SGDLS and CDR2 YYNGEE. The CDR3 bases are TGTGCCAGCAGCGTCACCACAGGGTCCTACGAGCAGTACTTC. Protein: CASSVTTGSYEQYF.

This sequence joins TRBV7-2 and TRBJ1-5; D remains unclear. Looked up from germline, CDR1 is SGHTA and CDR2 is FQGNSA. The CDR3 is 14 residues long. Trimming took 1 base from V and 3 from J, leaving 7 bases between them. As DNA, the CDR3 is TGTGCCAGCAGCTTAGGTCCACTCAATCAGCCCCAGCATTTT. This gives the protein CASSLGPLNQPQHF. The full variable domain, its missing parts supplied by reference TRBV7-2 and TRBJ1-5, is GAGVSQSPSNKVTEKGKDVELRCDPISGHTALYWYRQSLGQGLEFLIYFQGNSAPDKSGLPSDRFSAERTGGSVSTLTIQRTQQEDSAVYLCASSLGPLNQPQHFGDGTRLSIL.